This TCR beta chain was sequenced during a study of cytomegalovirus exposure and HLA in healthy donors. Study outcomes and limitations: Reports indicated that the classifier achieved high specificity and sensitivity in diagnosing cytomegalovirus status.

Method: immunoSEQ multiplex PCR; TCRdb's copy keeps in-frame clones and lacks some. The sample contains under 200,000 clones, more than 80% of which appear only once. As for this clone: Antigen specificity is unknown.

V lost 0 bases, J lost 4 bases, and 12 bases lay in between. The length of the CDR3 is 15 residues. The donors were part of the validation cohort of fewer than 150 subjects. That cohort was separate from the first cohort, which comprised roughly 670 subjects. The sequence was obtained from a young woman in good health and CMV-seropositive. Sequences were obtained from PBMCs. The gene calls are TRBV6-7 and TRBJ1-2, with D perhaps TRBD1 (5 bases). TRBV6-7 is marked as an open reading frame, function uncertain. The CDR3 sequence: CASSYSLGQVYGYTF. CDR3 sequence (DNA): TGTGCCAGCAGTTACTCTTTGGGGCAGGTCTATGGCTACACCTTC.